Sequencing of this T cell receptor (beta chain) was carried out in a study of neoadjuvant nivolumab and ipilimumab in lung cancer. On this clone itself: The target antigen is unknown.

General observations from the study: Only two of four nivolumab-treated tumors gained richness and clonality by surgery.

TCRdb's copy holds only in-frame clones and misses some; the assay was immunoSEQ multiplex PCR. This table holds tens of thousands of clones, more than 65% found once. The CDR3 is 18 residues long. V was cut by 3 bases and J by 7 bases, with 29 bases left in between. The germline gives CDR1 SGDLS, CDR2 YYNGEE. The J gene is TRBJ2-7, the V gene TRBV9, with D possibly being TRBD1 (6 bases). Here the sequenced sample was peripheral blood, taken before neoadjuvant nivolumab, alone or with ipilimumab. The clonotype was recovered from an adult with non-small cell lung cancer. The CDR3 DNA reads TGTGCCAGCAGCGGAACGATGTCCGGGCTGGGGCCGACAGGAGAGCAGTACTTC. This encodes CASSGTMSGLGPTGEQYF.